The rows below give T cell receptor beta chains drawn from one sample of a study of cytomegalovirus exposure and HLA in healthy donors. Sequencing was performed with immunoSEQ multiplex PCR; in TCRdb, only in-frame clones are kept and a portion is missing. Here the sample spans roughly 170,000 clones, roughly 70% being singletons. Sequencing was performed on PBMCs. Receptors originate from a girl aged 10 to 17 in good health and CMV-seronegative. Both conserved end residues are part of each CDR3. Fields, in order: J gene, V gene, clone size, D gene, CDR3 length, CDR3 protein, CDR3 DNA. D genes are given only for firm matches. The size of a clone is reported for some rows only, either as once, few or many, or as a class for expanded clones.

j_gene: TRBJ1-1; v_gene: TRBV9; abundance: -; d_gene: -; len: 14; CDR3aa: CASSVGGSNTEAFF; CDR3nt: TGTGCCAGCAGCGTAGGAGGATCGAACACTGAAGCTTTCTTT
j_gene: TRBJ2-1; v_gene: TRBV6-1; abundance: -; d_gene: TRBD2; len: 15; CDR3aa: CASSELGGEYNEQFF; CDR3nt: TGTGCCAGCAGTGAGTTGGGGGGGGAATACAATGAGCAGTTCTTC
j_gene: TRBJ1-6; v_gene: TRBV19; abundance: -; d_gene: -; len: 14; CDR3aa: CASRGGSGNSPLHF; CDR3nt: TGTGCCAGTAGGGGAGGGAGTGGTAATTCACCCCTCCACTTT
j_gene: TRBJ2-5; v_gene: TRBV11-2; abundance: -; d_gene: -; len: 15; CDR3aa: CASSSAGLAPSAQYF; CDR3nt: TGTGCCAGCAGCTCCGCCGGGCTAGCGCCGTCGGCCCAGTACTTC
j_gene: TRBJ2-7; v_gene: TRBV11-2; abundance: -; d_gene: TRBD2; len: 17; CDR3aa: CASSSGTSGGSSYEQYF; CDR3nt: TGTGCCAGCAGCTCAGGGACTAGCGGGGGTAGCTCCTACGAGCAGTACTTC
j_gene: TRBJ1-5; v_gene: TRBV7-9; abundance: -; d_gene: -; len: 15; CDR3aa: CASSSSGGSNQPQHF; CDR3nt: TGTGCCAGCAGCTCCAGTGGAGGTAGCAATCAGCCCCAGCATTTT
j_gene: TRBJ2-5; v_gene: TRBV5-4; abundance: -; d_gene: -; len: 13; CDR3aa: CASSSRLGSAQYF; CDR3nt: TGTGCCAGCAGCTCAAGACTAGGGTCGGCCCAGTACTTC
j_gene: TRBJ1-6; v_gene: TRBV15; abundance: -; d_gene: TRBD1; len: 17; CDR3aa: CATSRKGQSSYNSPLHF; CDR3nt: TGTGCCACCAGCAGGAAGGGACAGAGCTCCTATAATTCACCCCTCCACTTT
j_gene: TRBJ1-1; v_gene: TRBV5-1; abundance: -; d_gene: TRBD1; len: 13; CDR3aa: CASSWDRATEAFF; CDR3nt: TGCGCCAGCAGCTGGGACAGGGCCACTGAAGCTTTCTTT
j_gene: TRBJ1-1; v_gene: TRBV6-1; abundance: few; d_gene: -; len: 14; CDR3aa: CASLRGREATEAFF; CDR3nt: TGTGCCAGTTTAAGAGGCAGGGAGGCGACTGAAGCTTTCTTT
j_gene: TRBJ2-1; v_gene: TRBV9; abundance: -; d_gene: -; len: 15; CDR3aa: CASSVDGLASNEQFF; CDR3nt: TGTGCCAGCAGCGTAGACGGGCTAGCGTCGAATGAGCAGTTCTTC
j_gene: TRBJ2-5; v_gene: TRBV6-1; abundance: -; d_gene: -; len: 14; CDR3aa: CARSLGGGTETQYF; CDR3nt: TGTGCCAGATCCTTAGGGGGGGGGACGGAGACCCAGTACTTC
j_gene: TRBJ2-3; v_gene: TRBV5-4; abundance: -; d_gene: -; len: 14; CDR3aa: CASSLRAGGDTQYF; CDR3nt: TGTGCCAGCAGCTTACGGGCGGGTGGAGATACGCAGTATTTT
j_gene: TRBJ2-7; v_gene: TRBV7-9; abundance: -; d_gene: -; len: 11; CDR3aa: CASSRADEQYF; CDR3nt: TGTGCCAGCAGCCGAGCGGACGAGCAGTACTTC
j_gene: TRBJ2-7; v_gene: TRBV2; abundance: -; d_gene: -; len: 15; CDR3aa: CASSEAEGWTYEQYF; CDR3nt: TGTGCCAGCAGTGAAGCGGAGGGTTGGACCTACGAGCAGTACTTC
j_gene: TRBJ2-5; v_gene: TRBV30; abundance: -; d_gene: -; len: 13; CDR3aa: CAWSVTGGETQYF; CDR3nt: TGTGCCTGGAGTGTAACAGGTGGGGAGACCCAGTACTTC
j_gene: TRBJ2-3; v_gene: TRBV5-4; abundance: few; d_gene: -; len: 14; CDR3aa: CASGGTVSTDTQYF; CDR3nt: TGTGCCAGCGGCGGGACAGTTAGCACAGATACGCAGTATTTT
j_gene: TRBJ2-7; v_gene: TRBV6-5; abundance: few; d_gene: -; len: 15; CDR3aa: CASTLAPGDTYEQYF; CDR3nt: TGTGCCAGCACCCTCGCCCCAGGGGACACCTACGAGCAGTACTTC
j_gene: TRBJ2-1; v_gene: TRBV15; abundance: -; d_gene: -; len: 12; CDR3aa: CATSSPRREQFF; CDR3nt: TGTGCCACCAGCAGCCCCCGCCGGGAGCAGTTCTTC
j_gene: TRBJ1-1; v_gene: TRBV7-2; abundance: once; d_gene: -; len: 14; CDR3aa: CAINYSGGDTEAFF; CDR3nt: TGTGCCATAAATTACTCCGGGGGTGACACTGAAGCTTTCTTT
j_gene: TRBJ2-5; v_gene: TRBV11-2; abundance: few; d_gene: -; len: 15; CDR3aa: CASSLKFGSQETQYF; CDR3nt: TGTGCCAGCAGCCTCAAATTCGGGTCCCAAGAGACCCAGTACTTC
j_gene: TRBJ1-6; v_gene: TRBV27; abundance: -; d_gene: -; len: 14; CDR3aa: CASSWADPNSPLHF; CDR3nt: TGTGCCAGCAGTTGGGCAGACCCTAATTCACCCCTCCACTTT
j_gene: TRBJ2-2; v_gene: TRBV10-3; abundance: -; d_gene: -; len: 14; CDR3aa: CAISEYSGTGELFF; CDR3nt: TGTGCCATCAGTGAGTACAGTGGCACCGGGGAGCTGTTTTTT
j_gene: TRBJ2-1; v_gene: TRBV9; abundance: -; d_gene: -; len: 15; CDR3aa: CASTPGGSSYNEQFF; CDR3nt: TGTGCCAGCACCCCGGGTGGGAGCTCCTACAATGAGCAGTTCTTC
j_gene: TRBJ2-7; v_gene: TRBV19; abundance: few; d_gene: -; len: 12; CDR3aa: CASSRGSYEQYF; CDR3nt: TGTGCCAGTAGCAGGGGATCCTACGAGCAGTACTTC
j_gene: TRBJ1-5; v_gene: TRBV18; abundance: -; d_gene: TRBD1; len: 12; CDR3aa: CASSEDREAQHF; CDR3nt: TGTGCCAGCTCGGAAGACAGGGAGGCCCAGCATTTT
j_gene: TRBJ1-2; v_gene: TRBV19; abundance: few; d_gene: -; len: 13; CDR3aa: CASSPGYNYGYTF; CDR3nt: TGTGCCAGTAGTCCGGGGTATAACTATGGCTACACCTTC
j_gene: TRBJ2-1; v_gene: TRBV5-4; abundance: -; d_gene: -; len: 14; CDR3aa: CASSLTTGANEQFF; CDR3nt: TGTGCCAGCAGCTTGACCACAGGAGCCAATGAGCAGTTCTTC
j_gene: TRBJ1-5; v_gene: TRBV15; abundance: -; d_gene: -; len: 12; CDR3aa: CATSRDWAPQHF; CDR3nt: TGTGCCACCAGCAGAGATTGGGCTCCCCAGCATTTT
j_gene: TRBJ2-7; v_gene: TRBV10-2; abundance: few; d_gene: -; len: 13; CDR3aa: CASRDSSSYEQYF; CDR3nt: TGCGCCAGCAGGGACAGTAGCTCCTACGAGCAGTACTTC
j_gene: TRBJ2-1; v_gene: TRBV9; abundance: -; d_gene: -; len: 15; CDR3aa: CASSVGAPRSNEQFF; CDR3nt: TGTGCCAGCAGCGTAGGGGCTCCGCGATCCAATGAGCAGTTCTTC
j_gene: TRBJ1-5; v_gene: TRBV6-1; abundance: -; d_gene: TRBD1; len: 16; CDR3aa: CASSGRQGAPNQPQHF; CDR3nt: TGTGCCAGCAGTGGGAGACAGGGGGCCCCCAATCAGCCCCAGCATTTT
j_gene: TRBJ1-6; v_gene: TRBV6-1; abundance: -; d_gene: TRBD1; len: 14; CDR3aa: CASGTATYNSPLHF; CDR3nt: TGTGCCAGCGGGACAGCTACCTATAATTCACCCCTCCACTTT
j_gene: TRBJ2-1; v_gene: TRBV30; abundance: once; d_gene: TRBD2; len: 12; CDR3aa: CASSGGAGEQFF; CDR3nt: TGTGCCTCCAGCGGGGGGGCCGGGGAGCAGTTCTTC
j_gene: TRBJ1-6; v_gene: TRBV5-8; abundance: few; d_gene: TRBD1; len: 14; CDR3aa: CASTRQGQNSPLHF; CDR3nt: TGTGCCAGCACTAGACAGGGACAGAATTCACCCCTCCACTTT
j_gene: TRBJ1-1; v_gene: TRBV6-1; abundance: -; d_gene: -; len: 13; CDR3aa: CASREQGRGDAFF; CDR3nt: TGTGCCAGCAGGGAACAGGGAAGAGGTGACGCTTTCTTT
j_gene: TRBJ1-2; v_gene: TRBV9; abundance: once; d_gene: TRBD1; len: 15; CDR3aa: CASSLSPGTDYGYTF; CDR3nt: TGTGCCAGCAGCTTATCGCCCGGGACAGACTATGGCTACACCTTC
j_gene: TRBJ1-1; v_gene: TRBV6-6; abundance: -; d_gene: -; len: 14; CDR3aa: CASSRMAGRTEAFF; CDR3nt: TGTGCCAGCAGTAGAATGGCAGGGCGCACTGAAGCTTTCTTT
j_gene: TRBJ2-7; v_gene: TRBV9; abundance: once; d_gene: TRBD1; len: 15; CDR3aa: CASSEGDRGYYEQYF; CDR3nt: TGTGCCAGCAGCGAGGGCGACAGGGGTTACTACGAGCAGTACTTC
j_gene: TRBJ2-7; v_gene: TRBV5-1; abundance: -; d_gene: -; len: 11; CDR3aa: CASSPGWRQYF; CDR3nt: TGCGCCAGCAGCCCCGGGTGGAGGCAGTACTTC
j_gene: TRBJ2-2; v_gene: TRBV30; abundance: -; d_gene: -; len: 16; CDR3aa: CAWRPPTGANTGELFF; CDR3nt: TGTGCCTGGAGACCTCCTACCGGAGCCAACACCGGGGAGCTGTTTTTT
j_gene: TRBJ1-2; v_gene: TRBV5-6; abundance: -; d_gene: TRBD1; len: 15; CDR3aa: CASSRPGQGAGGYTF; CDR3nt: TGTGCCAGCAGCCGACCGGGACAGGGGGCTGGTGGCTACACCTTC
j_gene: TRBJ2-7; v_gene: TRBV12-5; abundance: once; d_gene: -; len: 12; CDR3aa: CASGLNSREQYF; CDR3nt: TGTGCTAGTGGTTTGAATTCCAGGGAGCAGTACTTC
j_gene: TRBJ1-6; v_gene: TRBV10-2; abundance: -; d_gene: -; len: 15; CDR3aa: CASSETGQGNSPLHF; CDR3nt: TGCGCCAGCAGTGAGACGGGACAAGGGAATTCACCCCTCCACTTT
j_gene: TRBJ1-1; v_gene: TRBV28; abundance: -; d_gene: TRBD1; len: 14; CDR3aa: CASSRGQVATEAFF; CDR3nt: TGTGCCAGCAGCAGGGGGCAAGTCGCCACTGAAGCTTTCTTT
j_gene: TRBJ1-5; v_gene: TRBV28; abundance: -; d_gene: -; len: 12; CDR3aa: CATTGLDQPQHF; CDR3nt: TGTGCCACCACAGGGCTAGATCAGCCCCAGCATTTT
j_gene: TRBJ2-5; v_gene: TRBV21-1; abundance: -; d_gene: -; len: 16; CDR3aa: CASSKVIGEERETQYF; CDR3nt: TGTGCCAGCAGCAAAGTGATTGGGGAGGAGAGAGAGACCCAGTACTTC
j_gene: TRBJ1-4; v_gene: TRBV5-1; abundance: many; d_gene: -; len: 13; CDR3aa: CASSPRQNEKLFF; CDR3nt: TGCGCCAGCAGCCCGCGACAGAATGAAAAACTGTTTTTT
j_gene: TRBJ1-2; v_gene: TRBV5-8; abundance: -; d_gene: -; len: 14; CDR3aa: CASRLGFKSNGYTF; CDR3nt: TGTGCCAGCAGGCTAGGATTCAAGTCCAATGGCTACACCTTC
j_gene: TRBJ2-7; v_gene: TRBV9; abundance: -; d_gene: -; len: 14; CDR3aa: CASSVAGDLGEQYF; CDR3nt: TGTGCCAGCAGCGTAGCGGGAGATCTGGGCGAGCAGTACTTC
j_gene: TRBJ2-1; v_gene: TRBV27; abundance: -; d_gene: -; len: 15; CDR3aa: CASSLDGTLYNEQFF; CDR3nt: TGTGCCAGCAGTCTAGACGGGACACTATACAATGAGCAGTTCTTC
j_gene: TRBJ2-5; v_gene: TRBV5-1; abundance: -; d_gene: -; len: 14; CDR3aa: CASSLLQSQETQYF; CDR3nt: TGCGCCAGCAGCTTGCTTCAGTCCCAAGAGACCCAGTACTTC
j_gene: TRBJ1-2; v_gene: TRBV6-1; abundance: -; d_gene: -; len: 11; CDR3aa: CASMGAEGYTF; CDR3nt: TGTGCCAGCATGGGGGCGGAAGGCTACACCTTC
j_gene: TRBJ2-1; v_gene: TRBV6-1; abundance: -; d_gene: -; len: 17; CDR3aa: CASSDFGGQQIRHEQFF; CDR3nt: TGTGCCAGCAGTGATTTTGGGGGCCAACAGATTAGGCATGAGCAGTTCTTC